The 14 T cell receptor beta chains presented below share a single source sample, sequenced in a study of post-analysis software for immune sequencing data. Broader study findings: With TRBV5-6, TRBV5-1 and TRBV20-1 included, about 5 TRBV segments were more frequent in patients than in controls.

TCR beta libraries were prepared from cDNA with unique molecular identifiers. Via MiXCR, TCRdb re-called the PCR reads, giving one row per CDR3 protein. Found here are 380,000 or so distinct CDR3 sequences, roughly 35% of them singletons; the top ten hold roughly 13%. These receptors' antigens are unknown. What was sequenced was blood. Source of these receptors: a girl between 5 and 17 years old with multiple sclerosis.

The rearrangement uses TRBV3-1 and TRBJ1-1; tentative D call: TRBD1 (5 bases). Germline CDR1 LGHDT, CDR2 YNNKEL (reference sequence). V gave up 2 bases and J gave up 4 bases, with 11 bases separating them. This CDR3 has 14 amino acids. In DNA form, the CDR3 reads TGTGCCAGCAGCCAAAGAGCGGGGCTCACTGAAGCTTTCTTT. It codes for CASSQRAGLTEAFF.

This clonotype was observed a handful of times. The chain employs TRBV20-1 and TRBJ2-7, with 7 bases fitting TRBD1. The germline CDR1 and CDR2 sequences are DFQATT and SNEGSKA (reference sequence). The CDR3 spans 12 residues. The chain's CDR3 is CSQRGLSYEQYF. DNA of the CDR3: TGCAGCCAGAGGGGGCTCTCCTACGAGCAGTACTTC.

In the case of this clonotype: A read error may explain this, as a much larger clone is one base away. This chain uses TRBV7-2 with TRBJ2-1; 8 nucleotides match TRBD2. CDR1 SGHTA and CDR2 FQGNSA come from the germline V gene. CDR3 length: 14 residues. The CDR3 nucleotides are TGTGCCAGCAGCTCGTGGACTAGCCCCAATGAGCGGTTCTTC. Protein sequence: CASSSWTSPNERFF.

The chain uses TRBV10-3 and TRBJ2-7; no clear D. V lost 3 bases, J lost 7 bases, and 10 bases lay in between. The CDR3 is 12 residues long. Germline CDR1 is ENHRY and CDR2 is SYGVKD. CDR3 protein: CAISDMAWEQYF. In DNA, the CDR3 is TGTGCCATCAGTGATATGGCTTGGGAGCAGTACTTC.

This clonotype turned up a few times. For the CDR3, the DNA is TGTGCCAGCAGTCCTCCGGGACAGGGGGCTCCCTACGAGCAGTACTTC. Its protein product is CASSPPGQGAPYEQYF. The chain uses TRBV6-2 or TRBV6-3 and TRBJ2-7; 12 bases map to TRBD1. The CDR3 has 16 residues. From germline, CDR1 is MNHEY and CDR2 SVGEGT. V was clipped by 5 bases and J by 2 bases; unmatched bases: 7.

The CDR3 spells CASSQDPGLRAEAFF. In DNA form, the CDR3 reads TGTGCCAGCAGCCAAGATCCAGGGTTACGGGCTGAAGCTTTCTTT. The gene calls are TRBV3-1 and TRBJ1-1; TRBD1 might be the D (5 bases). Germline assignment: CDR1 LGHDT and CDR2 YNNKEL (reference sequence). Trimming cost V 0 bases and J 6 bases, with 14 bases left between them. This CDR3 comprises 15 residues.

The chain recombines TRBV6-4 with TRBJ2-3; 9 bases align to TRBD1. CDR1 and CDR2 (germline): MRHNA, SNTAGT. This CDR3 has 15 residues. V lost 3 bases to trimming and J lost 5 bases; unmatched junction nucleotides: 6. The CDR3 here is CASSERTGEGDTQYF. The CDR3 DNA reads TGTGCCAGCAGTGAACGGACAGGGGAGGGAGATACGCAGTATTTT.

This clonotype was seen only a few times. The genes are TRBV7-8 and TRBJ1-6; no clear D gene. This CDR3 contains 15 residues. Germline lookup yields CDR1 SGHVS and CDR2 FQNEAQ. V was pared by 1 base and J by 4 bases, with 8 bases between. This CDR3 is CASSLEQTYNSPLHF. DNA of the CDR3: TGTGCCAGCAGCTTAGAACAGACATATAATTCACCCCTCCACTTT.

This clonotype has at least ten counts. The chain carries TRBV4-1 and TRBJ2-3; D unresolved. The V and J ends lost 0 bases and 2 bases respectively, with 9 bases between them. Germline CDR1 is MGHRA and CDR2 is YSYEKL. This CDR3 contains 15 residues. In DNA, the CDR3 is TGCGCCAGCAGCCAAGACCGTCCCTTCACAGATACGCAGTATTTT. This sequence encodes CASSQDRPFTDTQYF.

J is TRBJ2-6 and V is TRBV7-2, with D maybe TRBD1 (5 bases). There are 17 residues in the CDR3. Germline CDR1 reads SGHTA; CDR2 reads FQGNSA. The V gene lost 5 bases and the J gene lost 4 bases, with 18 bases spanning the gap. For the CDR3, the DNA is TGTGCCAGCAGCCTCCAGGGCACAGCACAGGGGGCCAACGTCCTGACTTTC. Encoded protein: CASSLQGTAQGANVLTF.

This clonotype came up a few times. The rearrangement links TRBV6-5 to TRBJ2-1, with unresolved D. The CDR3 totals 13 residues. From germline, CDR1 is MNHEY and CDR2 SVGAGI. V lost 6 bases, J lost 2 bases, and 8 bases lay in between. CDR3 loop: CASSIRAYNEQFF. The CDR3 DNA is TGTGCCAGCAGCATACGTGCCTACAATGAGCAGTTCTTC.

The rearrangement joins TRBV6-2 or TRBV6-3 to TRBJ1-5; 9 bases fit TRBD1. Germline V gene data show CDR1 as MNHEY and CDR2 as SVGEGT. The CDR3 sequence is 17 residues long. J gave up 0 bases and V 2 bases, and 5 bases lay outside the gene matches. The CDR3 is CASSYGYRGPSNQPQHF. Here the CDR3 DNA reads TGTGCCAGCAGTTACGGTTACAGGGGGCCTAGCAATCAGCCCCAGCATTTT.

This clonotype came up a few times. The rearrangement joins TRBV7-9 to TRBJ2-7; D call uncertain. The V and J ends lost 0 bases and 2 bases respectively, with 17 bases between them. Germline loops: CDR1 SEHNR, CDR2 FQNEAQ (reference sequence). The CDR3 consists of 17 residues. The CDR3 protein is CASSLAHVRRETYEQYF. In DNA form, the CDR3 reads TGTGCCAGCAGCTTAGCGCACGTCAGGAGAGAGACCTACGAGCAGTACTTC. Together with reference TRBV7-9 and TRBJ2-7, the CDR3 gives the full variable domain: DTGVSQNPRHKITKRGQNVTFRCDPISEHNRLYWYRQTLGQGPEFLTYFQNEAQLEKSRLLSDRFSAERPKGSFSTLEIQRTEQGDSAMYLCASSLAHVRRETYEQYFGPGTRLTVT.

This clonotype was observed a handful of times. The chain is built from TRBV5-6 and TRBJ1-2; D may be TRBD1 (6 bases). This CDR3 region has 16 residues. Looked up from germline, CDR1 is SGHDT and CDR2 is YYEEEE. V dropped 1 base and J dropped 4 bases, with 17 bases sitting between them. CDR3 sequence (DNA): TGTGCCAGCAGCTTGTGGGGGCCCGAAGGGGCCTATGGCTACACCTTC. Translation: CASSLWGPEGAYGYTF. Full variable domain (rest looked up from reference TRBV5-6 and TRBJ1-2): DAGVTQSPTHLIKTRGQQVTLRCSPKSGHDTVSWYQQALGQGPQFIFQYYEEEERQRGNFPDRFSGHQFPNYSSELNVNALLLGDSALYLCASSLWGPEGAYGYTFGSGTRLTVV.